This T cell receptor beta chain was recorded in a study of blood T cells in healthy people across ages. This clonotype has only one observation. Next came a second PCR, run for about 6 to 12 cycles, which used a sample-barcoded 5' primer along with a J-beta primer mix. TCRdb redid the calling of the 5' RACE reads with MiXCR, one entry per CDR3 protein. The repertoire includes over a million distinct CDR3 sequences, over 35% of them detected once, and about 20% sits in the top ten. Between the trimmed V and J ends, which lost 10 bases and 3 bases, there was a span of 12 bases. CDR1 ENHRY and CDR2 SYGVKD come from the germline V gene. This CDR3 has 12 residues.

The source is a woman aged 60-75 years in good health. The rearrangement links TRBV10-3 to TRBJ1-1; no clear D. Sequenced material: blood. In DNA form, the CDR3 reads TGTGCCACCCAAAAAGGCGACACTGAAGCTTTCTTT. Residues: CATQKGDTEAFF.